Sequencing of this T cell receptor beta chain was carried out in a study of response to subunit inactivated influenza vaccine. TCRdb reprocessed the RT-PCR reads via MiXCR and lists one record per CDR3 protein. The sample yields approximately 530,000 distinct CDR3 sequences, 10% to 15% seen once. Concerning this clonotype: The antigen is unknown.

V was pared by 11 bases and J by 1 base, with 7 bases of the junction left unmatched. Germline loops: CDR1 SNHLY, CDR2 FYNNEI. The CDR3 sequence is 14 residues long. General study results and limits: There was a suggestion from the authors that each seasonal influenza vaccination recruits few new T cells.

The clonotype comes from a man between 45 and 60 years old who received an inactivated influenza vaccine. Sequencing used PBMCs from blood, obtained around seven weeks after vaccination. The chain combines TRBV2 with TRBJ2-4; 8 bases agree with TRBD1. The CDR3 DNA reads as TGTGCCGTGCAGGGGGCGCCCGCCAAAAACATTCAGTACTTC. Amino acids: CAVQGAPAKNIQYF.